These 8 T cell receptor beta chains originate from one sample sequenced in a study of T-cell reconstitution after alpha-beta-depleted transplantation in children. Preparing the TCRbeta library involved the use of unique molecular identifiers. TCRdb called the PCR reads again in MiXCR, with one record for every CDR3 protein. The repertoire includes 750,000 to 950,000 distinct CDR3 sequences, about 16% of them detected once, and 5% sits in the top ten. Specimen: PBMCs, mostly from graft donor cells, collected 360 days after TCRalphabeta/CD19-depleted stem cell transplant. Receptor source: a male patient younger than 18 who had a stem cell transplant for acute lymphoblastic leukemia, so the T cells may come from the graft donor.

V and J are TRBV4-1 and TRBJ2-2; TRBD2 aligns across 9 bases. CDR1 MGHRA and CDR2 YSYEKL come from the germline V gene. V lost 3 bases and J lost 7; bases outside the gene matches: 6. The CDR3 consists of 15 residues. The DNA of the CDR3 is TGCGCCAGCAGCCAGACGGGACTAGCTATCGGGGAGCTGTTTTTT. This translates into CASSQTGLAIGELFF.

The chain uses TRBV11-3 and TRBJ2-1; the D is unclear. The ends were cut back, 5 bases at V and 7 bases at J, with 9 bases in the middle. CDR1 is SGHNT and CDR2 is YENEEA in the germline V gene. The length of the CDR3 is 12 residues. The CDR3 sequence: CASSPFRNEQFF. CDR3 DNA sequence: TGTGCCAGCAGCCCCTTTCGAAATGAGCAGTTCTTC.

This chain links TRBV9 with TRBJ2-7; D is perhaps TRBD1 or TRBD2 (5 bases each). Germline loops: CDR1 SGDLS, CDR2 YYNGEE. V gave up 0 bases and J gave up 6 bases, with 16 bases separating them. The CDR3 consists of 15 residues. The DNA for the CDR3 is TGTGCCAGCAGCGTAGAGGGGAGAAAAAGATCCGAGCAGTACTTC. This translates into CASSVEGRKRSEQYF.

This clonotype was picked up a small number of times. The chain uses TRBV20-1 and TRBJ2-5, with 14 nucleotides matching TRBD2. Trimming at V came to 2 bases and at J to 5 bases, leaving 7 bases not matched to a gene. The CDR3 runs to 16 residues. In germline, CDR1 is DFQATT, CDR2 SNEGSKA (reference sequence). CDR3 nucleotide sequence: TGCAGTGCTAGATCCCCGGGACTAGCGGGAGCCGAGACCCAGTACTTC. Encoded protein: CSARSPGLAGAETQYF.

The V call is TRBV5-1, the J call TRBJ2-5, with 13 positions matching TRBD2. This CDR3 spans 16 amino acids. Germline loops: CDR1 SGHRS, CDR2 YFSETQ. V shed 4 bases and J 6 bases; nucleotides not matched to a gene: 9. CDR3 DNA sequence: TGCGCCAGCAGCCCACGGACTAGCGGGAGCAGGAAGACCCAGTACTTC. Its translation is CASSPRTSGSRKTQYF.

The genes are TRBV9 and TRBJ2-3, with D possibly matching TRBD2 (5 bases). Per the germline V gene, CDR1 is SGDLS and CDR2 is YYNGEE. Trimming cost V 0 bases and J 0 bases, with 8 bases left between them. The CDR3 runs to 15 residues. The CDR3 nucleotides read TGTGCCAGCAGCGTAGCGGGAATTAGCACAGATACGCAGTATTTT. Its translation: CASSVAGISTDTQYF. The variable domain in full, with the rest retrieved from reference TRBV9 and TRBJ2-3, is DSGVTQTPKHLITATGQRVTLRCSPRSGDLSVYWYQQSLDQGLQFLIQYYNGEERAKGNILERFSAQQFPDLHSELNLSSLELGDSALYFCASSVAGISTDTQYFGPGTRLTVL.

This clonotype was seen only a few times. CDR3 region: CASSARTGNSPLHF. DNA of the CDR3: TGTGCCAGCAGTGCTAGGACAGGAAATTCACCCCTCCACTTT. The V and J genes are TRBV2 and TRBJ1-6, with 7 bases lining up with TRBD1. This CDR3 has 14 residues. V shed 4 bases, J shed 7 bases, and the junction held 4 bases outside the gene matches. Germline V CDR1 and CDR2: SNHLY, FYNNEI. Full variable domain (missing parts from reference TRBV2 and TRBJ1-6): EPEVTQTPSHQVTQMGQEVILRCVPISNHLYFYWYRQILGQKVEFLVSFYNNEISEKSEIFDDQFSVERPDGSNFTLKIRSTKLEDSAMYFCASSARTGNSPLHFGNGTRLTVT.

This clonotype was seen just once. This chain joins TRBV11-2 and TRBJ2-7, with TRBD1 identical over 7 bases. Germline CDR1 reads SGHAT; CDR2 reads FQNNGV. This CDR3 is built from 15 residues. The ends lost 1 base at V and 4 bases at J; junction bases unmatched: 7. CDR3 loop: CASSLVGGVFYEQYF. DNA of the CDR3: TGTGCCAGCAGCTTAGTAGGGGGCGTTTTTTACGAGCAGTACTTC.